This T cell receptor beta chain was captured in a study of neurological immune-mediated disorders (dated by TCRdb to about 2019). At the level of the whole study: Peripheral blood TCR-beta repertoires from patients with HTLV-I-associated myelopathy (HAM/TSP), patients with multiple sclerosis, and healthy controls were compared in the study using UMI-based sequencing. The cohort was made up of 65 to 75 subjects, consisting of some 14 HAM/TSP patients, approximately 35 multiple sclerosis patients and about 20 healthy controls. Alongside PBMC samples, the set of some 98 TCR-beta libraries contained longitudinal samples, technical triplicates, and paired CD4+ and CD8+ T-cell subsets that had been sorted.

cDNA was synthesized by template-switch 5'RACE using a primer carrying a 10-nucleotide random unique molecular identifier by which each TCR transcript was tagged. Every sequencing run yielded over 200 million TCR-beta sequences covering 15-18 subjects. Total RNA was extracted with the RNeasy kit. Using the KAPA Real-time Library Amplification kit, TCR-beta VDJ regions were amplified with primers for the TCR constant region and the 5'RACE anchor. Sample indexes and Illumina adaptors were added in a first PCR, after which library yield was increased in a second PCR. After Ampure bead purification, the roughly 650 bp TCR product was size-selected on a 2% E-gel SizeSelection system. Before pooling, library quality was assessed on a Bioanalyzer, concentration was determined with Qubit, and library quantification was performed with the Kapa Library Quantification kit. An Illumina HiSeq 2500 sequenced the libraries paired-end 2 x 150 bp. To increase sequence diversity, 25-30% phiX was spiked into each library pool. The published analysis was carried out like this. Quality-filtered reads were processed with the UMI-based MiGEC pipeline, which removed over 75% of raw TCR sequences during error correction. VDJ genes were aligned to IMGT germline references, and clonotypes were defined by unique CDR3 amino acid sequence plus V-J genes. Clonal expansion, Shannon diversity, and CDR3 relatedness (CalcPairwiseDistances, ClusterSamples) were evaluated with VDJtools, and phylogenetic trees were built with CLCbio workbench. Clones with at least 8 unique UMIs were defined as expanded, with this threshold being based on coefficient-of-variation modelling across technical triplicates. In TCRdb, the public reads were trimmed at Q25 with fastp and aligned with MiXCR, with productive beta chains retained. One record per CDR3 amino acid sequence lists the most common genes and DNA. TCRdb, not the original authors, processed these V and J calls. Here the sample has around 50,000 distinct CDR3 sequences; about 26% occur a single time. 20% to 30% of the sample rests with the top ten.

Blood bank volunteers in Maryland, USA served as the healthy controls. For unsorted PBMC libraries, 2 million PBMCs were used after storage in RNAlater at -80 degrees C until RNA extraction. PBMCs were separated from peripheral blood using Ficoll-Hypaque density gradient centrifugation and then cryopreserved in liquid nitrogen. The sample holds many counts of this clonotype. The antigen this receptor binds is unknown. No base-level quality is on record; no much larger clone is a single base apart. Overall study outcomes, separate from this receptor: No identical CDR3 amino acid sequences were found to be shared among expanded clones across subjects, suggesting that TCR-beta repertoires were private in all groups. TCR clonal expansion was highest in HAM/TSP patients and lowest in MS patients, with MS patients falling below even healthy controls.

Sequenced: PBMCs. The receptor comes from a woman aged 70-85 years in good health.

CDR3 sequence: CASSGQGLVWYEQYF. The bases read TGTGCCAGCAGTGGGCAGGGACTAGTATGGTACGAGCAGTACTTC. The chain joins TRBV25-1 to TRBJ2-7; the junction holds 8 bases that match TRBD2. From the germline V gene, CDR1 is MGHDK and CDR2 is SYGVNS. V trim: 4 bases; J trim: 4 bases; unmatched bases: 9. The CDR3 holds 15 amino acids from the cysteine to the phenylalanine. The DNA shown is the 45-base CDR3, in frame from base 1.